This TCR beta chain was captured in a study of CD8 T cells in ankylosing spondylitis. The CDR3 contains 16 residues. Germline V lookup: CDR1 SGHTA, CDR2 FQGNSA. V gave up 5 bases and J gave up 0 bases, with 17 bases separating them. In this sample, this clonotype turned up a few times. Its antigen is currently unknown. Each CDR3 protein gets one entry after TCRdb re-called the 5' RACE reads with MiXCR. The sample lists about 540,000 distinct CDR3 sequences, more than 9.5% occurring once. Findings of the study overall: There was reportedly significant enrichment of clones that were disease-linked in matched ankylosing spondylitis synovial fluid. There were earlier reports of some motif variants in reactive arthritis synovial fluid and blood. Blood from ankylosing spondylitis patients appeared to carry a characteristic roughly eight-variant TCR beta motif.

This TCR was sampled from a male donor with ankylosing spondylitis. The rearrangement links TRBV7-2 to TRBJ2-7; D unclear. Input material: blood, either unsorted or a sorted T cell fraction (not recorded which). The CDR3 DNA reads TGTGCCAGCAGCCAGGTCTCCGTGGTTCCCTCCTACGAGCAGTACTTC. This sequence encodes CASSQVSVVPSYEQYF. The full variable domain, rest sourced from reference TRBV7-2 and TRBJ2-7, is GAGVSQSPSNKVTEKGKDVELRCDPISGHTALYWYRQSLGQGLEFLIYFQGNSAPDKSGLPSDRFSAERTGGSVSTLTIQRTQQEDSAVYLCASSQVSVVPSYEQYFGPGTRLTVT.